This T cell receptor beta chain originates from a study of cytomegalovirus exposure and HLA in healthy donors. Study as a whole: In an earlier analysis, almost 120 million unique TCR beta sequences were found from about 190 million T cells.

The study's findings and limits: Generally TCR sequences proved uncommon, though certain public TCRs appeared in numerous donors. Equally common other TCR beta chains were less clonally expanded than HLA-associated ones, a later analysis found. Analysis was carried out at a later point, and it linked a missense DCLRE1C variant to TCR beta V- and J-gene trimming.

With 2 bases removed from V and 6 bases from J, the gap between germline ends came to 5 bases. The germline CDR1 and CDR2 sequences are SEHNR and FQNEAQ (reference sequence). The CDR3 spans 11 residues. With 60 Vbeta and 13 Jbeta primers, the PCR was carried out. Assay: immunoSEQ multiplex PCR; the TCRdb copy retains only in-frame clones and omits some. The sample comprises about 140,000 clones, approximately 80% of which are singletons, and 3.5% to 5% rests with the top ten. As to this clone: Antigen unknown.

What was sequenced was PBMCs. The clonotype comes from a man between 40 and 49 years old in good health and CMV-seropositive. The chain uses TRBV7-9 and TRBJ2-7; D may be TRBD2 (5 bases). CDR3 sequence reads: CASSLSGEQYF. The CDR3 nucleotides are TGTGCCAGCAGCTTAAGCGGCGAGCAGTACTTC. Full variable domain (outside the CDR3, taken from reference TRBV7-9 and TRBJ2-7): DTGVSQNPRHKITKRGQNVTFRCDPISEHNRLYWYRQTLGQGPEFLTYFQNEAQLEKSRLLSDRFSAERPKGSFSTLEIQRTEQGDSAMYLCASSLSGEQYFGPGTRLTVT.